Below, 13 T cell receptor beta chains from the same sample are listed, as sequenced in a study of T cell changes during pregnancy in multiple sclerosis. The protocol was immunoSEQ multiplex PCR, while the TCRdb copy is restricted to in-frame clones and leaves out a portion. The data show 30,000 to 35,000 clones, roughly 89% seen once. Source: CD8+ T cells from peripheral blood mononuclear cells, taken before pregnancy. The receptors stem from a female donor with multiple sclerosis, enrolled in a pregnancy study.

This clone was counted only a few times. The CDR3 region has the DNA TGTGCCAGCCTTCCTCTAGCGGGGGGCCAATACAATGAGCAGTTCTTC. Its protein is CASLPLAGGQYNEQFF. The genes are TRBV2 and TRBJ2-1; 11 nucleotides align to TRBD2. V was clipped by 8 bases and J by 4 bases; unmatched bases: 10. The CDR3 consists of 16 residues. Germline V CDR1 and CDR2: SNHLY, FYNNEI.

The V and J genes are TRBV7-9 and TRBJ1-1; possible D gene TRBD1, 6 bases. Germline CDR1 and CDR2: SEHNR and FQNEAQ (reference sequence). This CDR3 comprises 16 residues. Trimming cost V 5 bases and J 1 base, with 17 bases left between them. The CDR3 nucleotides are TGTGCCAGCAGCCATCAAACAGGGTACGAGAACACTGAAGCTTTCTTT. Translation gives CASSHQTGYENTEAFF.

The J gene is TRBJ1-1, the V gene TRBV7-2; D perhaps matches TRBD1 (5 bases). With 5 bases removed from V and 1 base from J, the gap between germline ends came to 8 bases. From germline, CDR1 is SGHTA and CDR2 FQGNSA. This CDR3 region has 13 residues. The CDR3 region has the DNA TGTGCCAGCAGCCGGGGGGGGAACACTGAAGCTTTCTTT. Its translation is CASSRGGNTEAFF.

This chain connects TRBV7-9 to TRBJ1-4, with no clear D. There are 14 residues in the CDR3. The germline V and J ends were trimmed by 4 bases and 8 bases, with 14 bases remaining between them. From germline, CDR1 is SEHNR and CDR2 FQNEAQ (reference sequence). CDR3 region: CASSSTVRGEKLFF. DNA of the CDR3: TGTGCCAGCAGCTCGACCGTTAGAGGGGAAAAACTGTTTTTT.

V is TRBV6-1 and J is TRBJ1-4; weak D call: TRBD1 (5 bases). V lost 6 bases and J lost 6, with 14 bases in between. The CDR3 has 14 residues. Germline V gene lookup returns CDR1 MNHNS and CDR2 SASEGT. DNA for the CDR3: TGTGCCAGCAGCTCGGGACTAGGCCATGAAAAACTGTTTTTT. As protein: CASSSGLGHEKLFF.

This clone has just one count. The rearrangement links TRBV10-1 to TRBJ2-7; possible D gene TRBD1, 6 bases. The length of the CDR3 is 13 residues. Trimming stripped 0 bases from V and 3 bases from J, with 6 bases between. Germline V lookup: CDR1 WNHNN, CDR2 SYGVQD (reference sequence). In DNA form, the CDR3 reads TGCGCCAGCAGTGAGTCGACAGGCTACGAGCAGTACTTC. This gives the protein CASSESTGYEQYF.

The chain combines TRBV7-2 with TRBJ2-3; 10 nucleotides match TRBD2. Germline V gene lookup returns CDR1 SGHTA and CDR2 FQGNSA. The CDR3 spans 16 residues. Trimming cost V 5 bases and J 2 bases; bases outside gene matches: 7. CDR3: CASSALAGLHTDTQYF. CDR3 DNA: TGTGCCAGCAGCGCACTAGCGGGGCTCCACACAGATACGCAGTATTTT.

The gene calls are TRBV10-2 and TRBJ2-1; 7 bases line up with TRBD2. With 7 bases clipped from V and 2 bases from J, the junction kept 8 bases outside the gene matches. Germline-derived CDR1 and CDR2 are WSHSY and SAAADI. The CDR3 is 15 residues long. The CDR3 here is CASIIPGLPYNEQFF. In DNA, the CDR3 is TGCGCCAGCATCATTCCGGGACTACCCTACAATGAGCAGTTCTTC.

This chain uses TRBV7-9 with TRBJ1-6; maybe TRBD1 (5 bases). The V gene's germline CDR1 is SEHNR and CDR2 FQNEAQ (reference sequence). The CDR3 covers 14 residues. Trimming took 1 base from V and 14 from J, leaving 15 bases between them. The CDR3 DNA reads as TGTGCCAGCAGCTTAGATAGCCCAGGGATCACCCTCCACTTT. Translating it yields CASSLDSPGITLHF.

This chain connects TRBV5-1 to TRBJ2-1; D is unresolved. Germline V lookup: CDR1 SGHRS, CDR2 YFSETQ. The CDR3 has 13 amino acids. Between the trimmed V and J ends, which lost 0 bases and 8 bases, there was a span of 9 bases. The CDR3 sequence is CASSLDPRDEQFF. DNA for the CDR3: TGCGCCAGCAGCTTGGACCCCCGGGATGAGCAGTTCTTC.

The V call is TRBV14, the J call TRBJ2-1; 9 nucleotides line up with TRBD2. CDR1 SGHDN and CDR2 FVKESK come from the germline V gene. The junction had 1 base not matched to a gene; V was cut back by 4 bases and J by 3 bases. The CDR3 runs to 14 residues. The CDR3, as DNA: TGTGCCAGCAGCCCTAGCGGGGACTACAATGAGCAGTTCTTC. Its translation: CASSPSGDYNEQFF.

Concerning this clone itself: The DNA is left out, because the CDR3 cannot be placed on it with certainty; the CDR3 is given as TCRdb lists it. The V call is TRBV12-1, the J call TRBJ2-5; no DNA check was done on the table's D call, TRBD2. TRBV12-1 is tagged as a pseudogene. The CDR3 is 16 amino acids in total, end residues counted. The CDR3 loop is CASSFARGSGSETQYF.

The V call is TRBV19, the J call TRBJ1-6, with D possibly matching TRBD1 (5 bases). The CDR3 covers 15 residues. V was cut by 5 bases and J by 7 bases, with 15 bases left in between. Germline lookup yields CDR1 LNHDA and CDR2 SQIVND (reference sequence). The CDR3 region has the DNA TGTGCCAGTAGTGCAACTGGGGCAGAAAATTCACCCCTCCACTTT. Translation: CASSATGAENSPLHF.